Following are 25 T cell receptor beta chains from one sample sequenced in a study of blood T cells in healthy people across ages. A second PCR of 7 to 11 cycles used a sample-barcoded 5' primer and a J-beta primer mix. Each CDR3 protein gets one entry after TCRdb re-called the 5' RACE reads with MiXCR. Seen here are approximately 800,000 distinct CDR3 sequences, less than 60% observed once, and the top ten hold about a sixth. Sequences were obtained from blood. The source is a man aged 80 or over in good health.

This clonotype was detected only once. The chain recombines TRBV20-1 with TRBJ2-7; D is possibly TRBD1 (5 bases). TRBJ2-5 explains the end of the DNA better; the J call may be wrong. The germline gives CDR1 DFQATT, CDR2 SNEGSKA (reference sequence). CDR3 length: 14 amino acids. CDR3 coding DNA: TGCAGTGCTAGCCGTGTGGGGCCCCAAGAGACCCAGTACTTC. Amino acid sequence: CSASRVGPQETQYF.

CDR3 amino acids: CASSFPQGGNEQFF. CDR3 nucleotides: TGTGCCAGCAGCTTCCCACAGGGGGGGAATGAGCAGTTCTTC. V usage is TRBV28 and J usage is TRBJ2-1, with a possible D match to TRBD1 (8 bases). The V gene's germline CDR1 is MDHEN and CDR2 SYDVKM. V lost 6 bases and J 7 bases, leaving 16 bases between the germline ends. This CDR3 comprises 14 residues.

The chain joins TRBV20-1 to TRBJ2-5, with D hard to call. Germline-derived CDR1 and CDR2 are DFQATT and SNEGSKA (reference sequence). Trimming shortened V by 4 bases and J by 7 bases, and 7 bases separated the two germline ends. The CDR3 length is 10 residues. The CDR3 bases are TGCAGTGCTACTGGCGTGACCCAGTACTTC. Its translation: CSATGVTQYF.

This clonotype was seen more than once but under ten times. The chain carries TRBV20-1 and TRBJ2-4; D unresolved. This CDR3 has 11 residues. V was shortened by 3 bases and J by 4 bases, with 4 bases between the two germline ends. Per germline, CDR1 DFQATT and CDR2 SNEGSKA (reference sequence). The chain's CDR3 is CSASMKNIQYF. The CDR3 nucleotides are TGCAGTGCTAGTATGAAAAACATTCAGTACTTC.

The CDR3 sequence: CASYPILPGGLGSQPQHF. The CDR3 nucleotides are TGTGCCAGCTACCCGATTCTCCCAGGGGGGCTTGGTAGTCAGCCCCAGCATTTT. The genes are TRBV28 and TRBJ1-5, with 7 bases matching TRBD1. CDR3 length: 18 amino acids. Germline assignment: CDR1 MDHEN and CDR2 SYDVKM. Trimming removed 8 bases from V and 6 bases from J; junction bases left unmatched: 22. Together with reference TRBV28 and TRBJ1-5, the CDR3 gives the full variable domain: DVKVTQSSRYLVKRTGEKVFLECVQDMDHENMFWYRQDPGLGLRLIYFSYDVKMKEKGDIPEGYSVSREKKERFSLILESASTNQTSMYLCASYPILPGGLGSQPQHFGDGTRLSIL.

This clonotype has a count of ten or more. This chain uses TRBV29-1 with TRBJ2-1, with D hard to call. Trimming left V 0 bases short and J 7 bases short, with 13 bases between. Germline-derived CDR1 and CDR2 are SQVTM and ANQGSEA. The CDR3 is made up of 14 amino acids. CDR3 nucleotide sequence: TGCAGCGTTGAAGATATAGGCCGAGGAAATGAGCAGTTCTTC. Protein product: CSVEDIGRGNEQFF.

This chain joins TRBV2 and TRBJ1-6, with 9 nucleotides matching TRBD1. Germline assignment: CDR1 SNHLY and CDR2 FYNNEI. Losses at the gene ends were 8 bases for V and 10 bases for J; bases not matched to a gene: 9. The CDR3 runs to 14 residues. CDR3 sequence (DNA): TGTGCCAGCGGTCGACAGGGGGGGACATCACCCCTCCACTTT. Amino acid sequence: CASGRQGGTSPLHF.

The chain uses TRBV10-3 and TRBJ1-5, with D uncertain. Trimming cost V 2 bases and J 0 bases, with 8 bases left between them. Germline V gene sequence: CDR1 ENHRY, CDR2 SYGVKD. This CDR3 has 15 amino acids. CDR3 sequence: CAISEEGGSNQPQHF. CDR3 coding DNA: TGTGCCATCAGTGAGGAAGGAGGTAGCAATCAGCCCCAGCATTTT.

The chain has TRBV19 and TRBJ1-1, with D possibly being TRBD1 (5 bases). V was trimmed by 6 bases and J by 4 bases, leaving 12 bases between them. The CDR3 has 13 residues. Looked up from germline, CDR1 is LNHDA and CDR2 is SQIVND (reference sequence). The CDR3 DNA reads as TGTGCCAGTAGCGGGACGTCCACCACTGAAGCTTTCTTT. As protein: CASSGTSTTEAFF.

The chain couples TRBV2 to TRBJ2-5; TRBD1 is a possible D gene (6 bases). Germline V gives CDR1 SNHLY, CDR2 FYNNEI. The germline V and J ends were trimmed by 3 bases and 5 bases, with 13 bases remaining between them. The CDR3 totals 14 residues. CDR3: CASSDGQLRETQYF. The CDR3 DNA reads as TGTGCCAGCAGTGACGGACAGTTGAGGGAGACCCAGTACTTC.

This clonotype occurred many times. This chain links TRBV24-1 with TRBJ2-3; no firm D call. V was shortened by 7 bases and J by 3 bases, with 7 bases between the two germline ends. Germline-derived CDR1 and CDR2 are KGHDR and SFDVKD. There are 12 residues in the CDR3. CDR3 in DNA: TGTGCCACCAGAGGACCGACAGATACGCAGTATTTT. It specifies CATRGPTDTQYF.

This clonotype was detected a few times. This chain links TRBV12-3 or TRBV12-4 with TRBJ2-2; 7 bases agree with TRBD1. The V segment lost 7 bases and the J segment 5 bases; nucleotides outside the gene matches: 7. CDR3 length: 14 amino acids. CDR3 bases: TGTGCCAGCATTCGTGACAGGGAAACCGGGGAGCTGTTTTTT. Residues: CASIRDRETGELFF.

The rearrangement uses TRBV29-1 and TRBJ2-5; D is ambiguous. Germline loops: CDR1 SQVTM, CDR2 ANQGSEA. Trimming shortened V by 7 bases and J by 0 bases, and 6 bases separated the two germline ends. The CDR3 is made up of 11 amino acids. CDR3 DNA sequence: TGCAGCGGAAAGAACCAAGAGACCCAGTACTTC. It translates to CSGKNQETQYF. Drawing the rest from reference TRBV29-1 and TRBJ2-5, the complete variable domain is SAVISQKPSRDICQRGTSLTIQCQVDSQVTMMFWYRQQPGQSLTLIATANQGSEATYESGFVIDKFPISRPNLTFSTLTVSNMSPEDSSIYLCSGKNQETQYFGPGTRLLVL.

This chain connects TRBV11-2 to TRBJ2-7; D unresolved. Germline V CDR1 and CDR2: SGHAT, FQNNGV. V was pared by 0 bases and J by 0 bases, with 9 bases between. The CDR3 extends over 15 amino acids. CDR3 residues: CASSLERGHSYEQYF. CDR3 in DNA: TGTGCCAGCAGCTTAGAACGAGGCCACTCCTACGAGCAGTACTTC. The full variable domain, in which reference TRBV11-2 and TRBJ2-7 provide the parts outside the CDR3, is EAGVAQSPRYKIIEKRQSVAFWCNPISGHATLYWYQQILGQGPKLLIQFQNNGVVDDSQLPKDRFSAERLKGVDSTLKIQPAKLEDSAVYLCASSLERGHSYEQYFGPGTRLTVT.

This clonotype was counted at least ten times. The chain joins TRBV20-1 to TRBJ2-5; D may be TRBD1 (6 bases). This CDR3 spans 13 amino acids. V shed 1 base and J shed 1 base, with 7 bases lying between them. Germline V lookup: CDR1 DFQATT, CDR2 SNEGSKA (reference sequence). The CDR3 sequence is CSARVGGQETQYF. The CDR3 nucleotides read TGCAGTGCTAGAGTAGGGGGCCAAGAGACCCAGTACTTC.

The rearrangement joins TRBV27 to TRBJ1-1; a weak D match, TRBD1 (6 bases). V was shortened by 1 base and J by 4 bases, with 19 bases between the two germline ends. The CDR3 length is 17 residues. Germline lookup yields CDR1 MNHEY and CDR2 SMNVEV (reference sequence). The CDR3 loop reads CASSLWRTGSSSTEAFF. The DNA of the CDR3 is TGTGCCAGCAGTTTATGGAGAACAGGGTCTTCGAGCACTGAAGCTTTCTTT.

V usage is TRBV4-3 and J usage is TRBJ2-5; 12 nucleotides agree with TRBD2. The CDR3 sequence is 15 residues long. Germline lookup yields CDR1 LGHNA and CDR2 YSLEER. With V trimmed by 3 bases and J by 11 bases, 10 bases remained unmatched. The CDR3 here is CASSQTSGRTDEQYF. CDR3 nucleotide sequence: TGCGCCAGCAGCCAGACTAGCGGGAGAACCGATGAGCAGTACTTC.

This clonotype was counted many times. This chain joins TRBV20-1 and TRBJ2-3, with D perhaps being TRBD1 or TRBD2 (5 bases each). The germline V and J ends were trimmed by 6 bases and 4 bases, with 14 bases remaining between them. This CDR3 has 13 residues. Germline V CDR1 and CDR2: DFQATT, SNEGSKA (reference sequence). The CDR3: CSASGAGPDTQYF. CDR3 nucleotides: TGCAGTGCCTCCGGGGCCGGCCCAGATACGCAGTATTTT.

V and J are TRBV6-5 and TRBJ1-1, with D unclear. The germline gives CDR1 MNHEY, CDR2 SVGAGI. CDR3 length equals 17 residues. V dropped 0 bases and J dropped 1 base, with 15 bases sitting between them. The CDR3 is CASSYSARAQWNTEAFF. DNA for the CDR3: TGTGCCAGCAGTTACTCGGCCCGAGCCCAATGGAACACTGAAGCTTTCTTT.

This clonotype was seen ten or more times. V is TRBV9 and J is TRBJ2-7, with 12 bases identical to TRBD1. Germline loops: CDR1 SGDLS, CDR2 YYNGEE. The trim removed 0 bases at V and 6 bases at J, leaving 4 bases unmatched. The CDR3 loop spans 15 amino acids. The CDR3 DNA follows: TGTGCCAGCAGCGTAGCTGGGACAGGGGGCGGCGAGCAGTACTTC. It translates to CASSVAGTGGGEQYF.

As for this clonotype: A junction boundary mismatches the germline segment, possibly from a read error. The chain joins TRBV11-1 to TRBJ2-5, with 9 bases that match TRBD1. The CDR3 runs 15 residues. Looked up from germline, CDR1 is SGHAT and CDR2 is FQDESV (reference sequence). CDR3: CACSSDRGIAYEQYF. Written as DNA, the CDR3 is TGTGCCTGCAGCTCGGACAGGGGTATCGCTTATGAGCAGTACTTC.

The genes are TRBV20-1 and TRBJ2-5; D uncertain. The J call is doubtful: the DNA matches TRBJ2-7 better. Germline V gene sequence: CDR1 DFQATT, CDR2 SNEGSKA (reference sequence). The length of the CDR3 is 13 residues. CDR3 region: CSARDPYSYEQYF. Here the CDR3 DNA reads TGCAGTGCTAGAGATCCCTATAGTTACGAGCAGTACTTC.

This clonotype appeared many times. The V call is TRBV9, the J call TRBJ2-1; TRBD2 matches at 8 bases. The germline CDR1 and CDR2 sequences are SGDLS and YYNGEE. V was clipped by 4 bases and J by 3 bases; unmatched bases: 6. The CDR3 runs 15 residues. CDR3 amino acids: CASSTRLANYNEQFF. CDR3 in DNA: TGTGCCAGCAGCACTCGACTAGCGAACTACAATGAGCAGTTCTTC.

CDR3 loop: CASSNPGNGQYF. The CDR3 coding sequence is TGTGCCAGCAGTAATCCTGGCAATGGGCAGTACTTC. The chain carries TRBV12-3 or TRBV12-4 and TRBJ2-7, with no clear D. Deletions cut 5 bases from V and 9 bases from J, with 14 bases between. The CDR3 consists of 12 residues.

The genes are TRBV12-3 or TRBV12-4 and TRBJ2-3; possibly TRBD2 for D (5 bases). CDR3 length: 15 amino acids. Trimming stripped 4 bases from V and 0 bases from J, with 11 bases between. The CDR3 here is CASSSGRPSTDTQYF. In nucleotides, the CDR3 is TGTGCCAGCAGTTCGGGAAGACCTAGCACAGATACGCAGTATTTT.